What follows is one TCR beta chain and its context. Its matching antigen is unknown. Template switching, a step in the protocol, added a universal primer site, and cDNA carried unique molecular identifiers. MiXCR, applied by TCRdb to the 5' RACE reads, yields one record per CDR3 protein. The sample comprises just under 550,000 distinct CDR3 sequences, roughly 15% of which are singletons, and nearly 0.45% rests with the top ten. This sample was included in a study of identical twins. Study results and caveats: Out-of-frame alpha sequences that twins shared showed excess low generation probability.

Germline V gives CDR1 SEHNR, CDR2 FQNEAQ (reference sequence). V gave up 5 bases and J gave up 13 bases; unmatched junction bases: 8. The CDR3 contains 12 residues. The same data also went into a second study, on yellow fever vaccine responses in identical twins. From that study: Twins showed a vaccine T cell response that reportedly seemed partly convergent, partly personalized.

Input material: CD4+ T cells sorted from blood. The chain has TRBV7-9 and TRBJ2-3; TRBD1 matches 8 bases. The sequence derives from a woman between 18 and 29 years old in good health. The CDR3 nucleotides are TGTGCCAGCAGCCTAGGTGGGACAGGAGAGTATTTT. It is translated as CASSLGGTGEYF.